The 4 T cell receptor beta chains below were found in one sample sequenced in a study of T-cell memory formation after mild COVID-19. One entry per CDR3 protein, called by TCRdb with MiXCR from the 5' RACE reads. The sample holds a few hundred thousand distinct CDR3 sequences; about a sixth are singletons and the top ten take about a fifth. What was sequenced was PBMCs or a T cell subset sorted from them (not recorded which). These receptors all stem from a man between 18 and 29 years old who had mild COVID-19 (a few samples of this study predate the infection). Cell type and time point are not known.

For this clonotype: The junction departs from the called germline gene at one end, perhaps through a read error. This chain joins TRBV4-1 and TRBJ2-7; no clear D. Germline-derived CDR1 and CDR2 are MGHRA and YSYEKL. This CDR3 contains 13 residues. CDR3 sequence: CASSQEIRTRVNF. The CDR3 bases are TGCGCCAGCAGCCAAGAAATCAGGACCCGAGTTAACTTC.

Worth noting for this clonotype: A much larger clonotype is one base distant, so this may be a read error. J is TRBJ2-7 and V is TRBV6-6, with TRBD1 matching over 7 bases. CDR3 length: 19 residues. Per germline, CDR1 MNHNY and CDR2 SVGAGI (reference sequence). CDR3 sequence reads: CARSYDAPGQPSWGYEQYV. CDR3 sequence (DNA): TGTGCCCGCAGTTACGACGCTCCGGGACAGCCGTCATGGGGTTACGAGCAGTACGTC.

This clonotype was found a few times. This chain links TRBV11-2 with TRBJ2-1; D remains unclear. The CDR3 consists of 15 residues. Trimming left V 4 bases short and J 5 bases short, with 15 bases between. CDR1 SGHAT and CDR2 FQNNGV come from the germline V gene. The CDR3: CASSWVFDRNNEQFF. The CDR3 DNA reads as TGTGCCAGCAGCTGGGTATTTGATAGGAACAATGAGCAGTTCTTC.

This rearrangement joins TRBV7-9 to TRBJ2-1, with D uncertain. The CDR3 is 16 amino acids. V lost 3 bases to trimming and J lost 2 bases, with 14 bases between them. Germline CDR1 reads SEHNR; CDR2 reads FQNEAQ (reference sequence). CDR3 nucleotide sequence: TGTGCCAGCAGCTTCTGGTCTGGGGATACCTACAATGAGCAGTTCTTC. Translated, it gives CASSFWSGDTYNEQFF.